This passage covers 8 T cell receptor beta chains from one sample sequenced in a study of cytomegalovirus exposure and HLA in healthy donors. In the PCR, 60 Vbeta and 13 Jbeta primers were used. Measured with immunoSEQ multiplex PCR; TCRdb has only the in-frame clones, and not every one. In the table there are 100,000 to 150,000 clones, about 71% of which are singletons. The sequenced sample consisted of PBMCs. The receptors were gathered from a woman aged 60-75 years in good health and CMV-seropositive.

The chain employs TRBV27 and TRBJ1-2; TRBD1 matches at 9 bases. The CDR3 consists of 13 residues. Germline assignment: CDR1 MNHEY and CDR2 SMNVEV (reference sequence). J lost 7 bases, V lost 5 bases, and 5 bases had no gene match. CDR3 loop: CASSRDRELGYTF. In DNA form, the CDR3 reads TGTGCCAGCAGTCGGGACAGGGAGCTTGGCTACACCTTC.

As for this clone: One junction end does not reproduce the germline sequence, and a read error may be involved. V usage is TRBV7-9 and J usage is TRBJ2-7, with 8 bases lining up with TRBD1. Germline loops: CDR1 SEHNR, CDR2 FQNEAQ (reference sequence). The CDR3 spans 13 residues. CDR3 loop: CASRPTGAYEQCF. CDR3 DNA: TGTGCCAGCAGACCGACAGGGGCCTACGAGCAGTGCTTC.

V gene TRBV11-3 combines with J gene TRBJ2-3; no definite D call. This CDR3 is 13 amino acids long. V gave up 0 bases and J gave up 3 bases, with 4 bases separating them. Looked up from germline, CDR1 is SGHNT and CDR2 is YENEEA. This chain's CDR3 is CASSLEQTDTQYF. CDR3 bases: TGTGCCAGCAGCTTAGAGCAGACAGATACGCAGTATTTT.

In DNA form, the CDR3 reads TGTGCCAGCAGCTCCGACACCTCTGGAAACACCATATATTTT. Protein: CASSSDTSGNTIYF. The chain links TRBV7-9 to TRBJ1-3, with no clear D. The CDR3 extends over 14 amino acids. Germline CDR1 SEHNR, CDR2 FQNEAQ (reference sequence). Deletions cut 4 bases from V and 0 bases from J, with 7 bases between.

The rearrangement uses TRBV11-2 and TRBJ1-3, with D maybe TRBD1 (6 bases). V was clipped by 0 bases and J by 4 bases, with 22 bases between them. Germline V gene lookup returns CDR1 SGHAT and CDR2 FQNNGV. The CDR3 is 19 amino acids. The CDR3 DNA is TGTGCCAGCAGCTTAGATCTCGGATACTTGGGACAACCCGGAAACACCATATATTTT. Translated, it gives CASSLDLGYLGQPGNTIYF.

This chain uses TRBV6-1 with TRBJ1-4; D is perhaps TRBD1 (6 bases). The V end was cut by 2 bases, the J end by 8 bases, with 6 bases between. Germline loops: CDR1 MNHNS, CDR2 SASEGT. There are 12 residues in the CDR3. The CDR3 is CASSETGEKLFF. CDR3 nucleotides: TGTGCCAGCAGTGAAACAGGGGAAAAACTGTTTTTT.

The chain combines TRBV7-9 with TRBJ1-6, with unresolved D. The ends were cut back, 6 bases at V and 4 bases at J, with 4 bases in the middle. The CDR3 has 12 amino acids. The germline V gene encodes CDR1 SEHNR and CDR2 FQNEAQ (reference sequence). The CDR3 nucleotides read TGTGCCAGCAGTCATTATAATTCACCCCTCCACTTT. It specifies CASSHYNSPLHF.

This clone was seen more than once but under ten times. This chain connects TRBV5-1 to TRBJ1-2, with D perhaps TRBD1 (6 bases). CDR3 length equals 16 residues. The germline V gene has CDR1 SGHRS and CDR2 YFSETQ. Trimming removed 2 bases from V and 4 bases from J, with 18 bases in between. CDR3 nucleotide sequence: TGCGCCAGCAGCTTAGCGGACAGCCCCCTCTCCTATGGCTACACCTTC. Protein: CASSLADSPLSYGYTF.